The rows below give T cell receptor beta chains drawn from one sample of a study of a mutant IDH1 vaccine in newly diagnosed glioma. Their recognized antigens are unknown. The assay was immunoSEQ multiplex PCR, and TCRdb's table has in-frame clones only and misses some. This table has 110,000 or so clones, under 90% appearing once. Sequenced here: PBMCs, sampled from a glioma patient whose treatment included an IDH1 peptide vaccine. The source is a woman aged 50 to 60 with glioma. Each CDR3 is given with its conserved first and last residue. The D gene is left open where the match is weak. Clone size is given for some rows only: seen once, a few or many times, or a class if the clone is expanded.

D gene: TRBD1
J gene: TRBJ1-2
clone size: -
V gene: TRBV30
CDR3 protein: CAGMTGNYGYTF

D gene: -
J gene: TRBJ1-3
clone size: -
V gene: TRBV7-9
CDR3 protein: CASSLEGGLSGNTIYF

D gene: -
J gene: TRBJ1-1
clone size: once
V gene: TRBV5-4
CDR3 protein: CASSLDSKNTEAFF

D gene: -
J gene: TRBJ1-3
clone size: -
V gene: TRBV6-5
CDR3 protein: CASPHGTIYF

D gene: -
J gene: TRBJ1-3
clone size: -
V gene: TRBV6-6
CDR3 protein: CASSLQGTGNTIYF

D gene: -
J gene: TRBJ1-6
clone size: -
V gene: TRBV6-5
CDR3 protein: CASTPRQVLNSPLHF

D gene: -
J gene: TRBJ1-1
clone size: -
V gene: TRBV6-1
CDR3 protein: CASGLTSDTEAFF

D gene: -
J gene: TRBJ2-7
clone size: -
V gene: TRBV9
CDR3 protein: CASSPRGLDEQYF

D gene: -
J gene: TRBJ2-7
clone size: -
V gene: TRBV6-1
CDR3 protein: CASTGTTSSYEQYF

D gene: TRBD1
J gene: TRBJ1-5
clone size: -
V gene: TRBV4-1
CDR3 protein: CASSQGTGGDRNQPQHF

D gene: TRBD1
J gene: TRBJ1-5
clone size: -
V gene: TRBV19
CDR3 protein: CASSIDRGDQPQHF

D gene: TRBD2
J gene: TRBJ2-2
clone size: -
V gene: TRBV4-1
CDR3 protein: CASSQGPSGRAWAGELFF

D gene: -
J gene: TRBJ2-2
clone size: -
V gene: TRBV7-8
CDR3 protein: CASNPGGAGTGELFF

D gene: -
J gene: TRBJ2-7
clone size: -
V gene: TRBV5-1
CDR3 protein: CASSLGPNAYEQYF

D gene: -
J gene: TRBJ1-2
clone size: -
V gene: TRBV28
CDR3 protein: CASSFGYRVGYTF

D gene: -
J gene: TRBJ1-2
clone size: -
V gene: TRBV6-6
CDR3 protein: CASSSSVTAYGYTF

D gene: -
J gene: TRBJ2-5
clone size: -
V gene: TRBV11-2
CDR3 protein: CASSLGRTNQETQYF

D gene: TRBD2
J gene: TRBJ2-5
clone size: -
V gene: TRBV7-3
CDR3 protein: CASSRGIAGAWETQYF

D gene: -
J gene: TRBJ1-4
clone size: -
V gene: TRBV5-1
CDR3 protein: CASSLEGRVHEKLFF

D gene: TRBD2
J gene: TRBJ2-1
clone size: -
V gene: TRBV30
CDR3 protein: CAWSVGLAGANEQFF

D gene: -
J gene: TRBJ1-2
clone size: -
V gene: TRBV2
CDR3 protein: CASGRANYGYTF

D gene: -
J gene: TRBJ2-7
clone size: -
V gene: TRBV15
CDR3 protein: CATGRGGVAYEQYF

D gene: TRBD1
J gene: TRBJ2-1
clone size: -
V gene: TRBV12-5
CDR3 protein: CASSIGTGDWDEQFF

D gene: -
J gene: TRBJ2-2
clone size: -
V gene: TRBV28
CDR3 protein: CASSLSEVGELFF

D gene: -
J gene: TRBJ2-2
clone size: -
V gene: TRBV12-2
CDR3 protein: CASRLYTGEPTGELFF

D gene: -
J gene: TRBJ1-5
clone size: -
V gene: TRBV4-1
CDR3 protein: CASSQESPYSNQPQHF

D gene: TRBD2
J gene: TRBJ2-2
clone size: -
V gene: TRBV4-2
CDR3 protein: CASSQDSGSAGELFF

D gene: -
J gene: TRBJ2-2
clone size: -
V gene: TRBV11-3
CDR3 protein: CASSLDLTGEVTGELFF